This T cell receptor beta chain was recovered during a study of blood T cell repertoires in COVID-19. Study overall: Both acute and convalescent COVID-19 samples were obtained from the United States, Italy and Spain. T cells, B-cell-depleted T cells, or PBMCs supplied cDNA or gDNA.

In the original workflow: Nucleated cell number was recorded as an estimate derived from reference gene primer amplification. TCRdb's table, derived via immunoSEQ multiplex PCR, lists solely in-frame clones and lacks some. The V and J calls and clone size were taken over from that table, and D and trimming were inferred from the DNA. The sample holds about 160,000 clones, roughly 93% seen once. The CDR3 extends over 14 amino acids. The germline CDR1 and CDR2 sequences are SGHTA and FQGNSA. J lost 5 bases, V lost 5 bases, and 4 bases had no gene match. The TCR originated in a man younger than 30 with acute or convalescent COVID-19. V usage is TRBV7-2 and J usage is TRBJ2-3, with TRBD1 matching 10 bases. The material sequenced was peripheral blood. CDR3 nucleotides: TGTGCCAGCAGCGCCGACAGGGGGCGAGATACGCAGTATTTT. Translated, it gives CASSADRGRDTQYF. The full variable domain, with the rest looked up from reference TRBV7-2 and TRBJ2-3, is GAGVSQSPSNKVTEKGKDVELRCDPISGHTALYWYRQSLGQGLEFLIYFQGNSAPDKSGLPSDRFSAERTGGSVSTLTIQRTQQEDSAVYLCASSADRGRDTQYFGPGTRLTVL.